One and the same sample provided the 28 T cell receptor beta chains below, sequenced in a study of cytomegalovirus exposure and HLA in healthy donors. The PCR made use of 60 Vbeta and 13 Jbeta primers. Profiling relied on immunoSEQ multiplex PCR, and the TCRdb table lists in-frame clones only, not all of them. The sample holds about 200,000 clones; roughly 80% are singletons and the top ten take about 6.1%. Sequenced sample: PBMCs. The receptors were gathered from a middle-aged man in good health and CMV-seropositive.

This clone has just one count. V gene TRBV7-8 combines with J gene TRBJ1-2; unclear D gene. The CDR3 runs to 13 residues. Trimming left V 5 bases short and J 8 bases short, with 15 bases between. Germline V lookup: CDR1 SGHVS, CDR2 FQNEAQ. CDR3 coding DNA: TGTGCCAGCAGCACTAGAGAAACGGGGGGCTACACCTTC. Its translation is CASSTRETGGYTF.

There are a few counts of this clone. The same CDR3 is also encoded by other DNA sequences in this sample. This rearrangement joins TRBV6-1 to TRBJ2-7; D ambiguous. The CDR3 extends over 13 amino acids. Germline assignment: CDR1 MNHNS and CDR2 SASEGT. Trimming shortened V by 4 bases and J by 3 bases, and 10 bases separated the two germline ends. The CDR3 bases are TGTGCCAGCAGTGTCCATTGGGGCTACGAGCAGTACGTC. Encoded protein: CASSVHWGYEQYV.

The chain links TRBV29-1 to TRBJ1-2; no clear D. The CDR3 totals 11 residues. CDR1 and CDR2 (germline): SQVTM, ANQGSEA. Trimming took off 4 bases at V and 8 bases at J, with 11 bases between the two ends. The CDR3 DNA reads TGCAGCGTTGCCAGTGCCTTGGGCTACACCTTC. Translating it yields CSVASALGYTF. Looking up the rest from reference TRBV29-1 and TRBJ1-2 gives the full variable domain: SAVISQKPSRDICQRGTSLTIQCQVDSQVTMMFWYRQQPGQSLTLIATANQGSEATYESGFVIDKFPISRPNLTFSTLTVSNMSPEDSSIYLCSVASALGYTFGSGTRLTVV.

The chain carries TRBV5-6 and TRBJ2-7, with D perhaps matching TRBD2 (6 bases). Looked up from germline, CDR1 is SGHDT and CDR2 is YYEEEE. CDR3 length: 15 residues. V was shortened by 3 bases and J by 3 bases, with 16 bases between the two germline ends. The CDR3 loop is CASSSLRRGLYEQYF. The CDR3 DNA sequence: TGTGCCAGCAGCTCCCTGCGGAGGGGCCTCTACGAGCAGTACTTC.

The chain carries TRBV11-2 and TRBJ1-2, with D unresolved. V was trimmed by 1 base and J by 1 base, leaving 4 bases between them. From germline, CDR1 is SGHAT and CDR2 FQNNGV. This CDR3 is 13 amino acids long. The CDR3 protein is CASSLALNYGYTF. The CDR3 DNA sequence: TGTGCCAGCAGCTTAGCACTTAACTATGGCTACACCTTC.

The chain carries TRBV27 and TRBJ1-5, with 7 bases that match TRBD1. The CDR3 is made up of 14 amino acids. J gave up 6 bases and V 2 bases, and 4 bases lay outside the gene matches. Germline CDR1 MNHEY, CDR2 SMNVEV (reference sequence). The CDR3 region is CASSLRGPLQPQHF. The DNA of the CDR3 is TGTGCCAGCAGTTTAAGGGGGCCACTTCAGCCCCAGCATTTT.

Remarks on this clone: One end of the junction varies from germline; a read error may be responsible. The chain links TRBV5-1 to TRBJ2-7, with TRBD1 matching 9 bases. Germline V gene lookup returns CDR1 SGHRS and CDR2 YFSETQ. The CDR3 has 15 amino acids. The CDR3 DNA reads TGCGCCAGCAGCTGGACCGGGACAGGGACCTACAAGCAGTACTTC. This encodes CASSWTGTGTYKQYF. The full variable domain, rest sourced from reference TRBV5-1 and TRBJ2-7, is KAGVTQTPRYLIKTRGQQVTLSCSPISGHRSVSWYQQTPGQGLQFLFEYFSETQRNKGNFPGRFSGRQFSNSRSEMNVSTLELGDSALYLCASSWTGTGTYKQYFGPGTRLTVT.

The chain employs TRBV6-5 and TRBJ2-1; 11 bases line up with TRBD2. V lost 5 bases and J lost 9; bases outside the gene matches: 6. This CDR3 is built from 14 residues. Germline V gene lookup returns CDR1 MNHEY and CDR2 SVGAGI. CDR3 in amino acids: CASSISGRAGEQFF. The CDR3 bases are TGTGCCAGCAGTATTAGCGGGAGGGCTGGTGAGCAGTTCTTC.

CDR3 sequence: CASSPPGGRGSGNTIYF. CDR3 nucleotides: TGTGCCAGCAGCCCCCCAGGGGGTAGGGGGTCTGGAAACACCATATATTTT. The rearrangement uses TRBV7-9 and TRBJ1-3; 7 positions agree with TRBD1. This CDR3 is built from 17 residues. Trimming cost V 5 bases and J 1 base; bases outside gene matches: 11. Germline V gene sequence: CDR1 SEHNR, CDR2 FQNEAQ (reference sequence).

The DNA of the CDR3 is TGTGCCAGCAGTTCCGGAGTAGGCGGGAGCCCCTACGAGCAGTACGTC. Translation gives CASSSGVGGSPYEQYV. V is TRBV6-6 and J is TRBJ2-7; 7 nucleotides align to TRBD2. CDR1 is MNHNY and CDR2 is SVGAGI in the germline V gene (reference sequence). CDR3 length: 16 amino acids. V dropped 4 bases and J dropped 2; count of bases not matched to a gene: 11.

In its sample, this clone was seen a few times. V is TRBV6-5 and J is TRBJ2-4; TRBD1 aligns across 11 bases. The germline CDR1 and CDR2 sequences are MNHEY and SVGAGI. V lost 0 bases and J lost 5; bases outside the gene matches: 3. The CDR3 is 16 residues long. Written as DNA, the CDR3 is TGTGCCAGCAGTTACTCCCGGGACAGGGGGGAAAACATTCAGTACTTC. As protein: CASSYSRDRGENIQYF.

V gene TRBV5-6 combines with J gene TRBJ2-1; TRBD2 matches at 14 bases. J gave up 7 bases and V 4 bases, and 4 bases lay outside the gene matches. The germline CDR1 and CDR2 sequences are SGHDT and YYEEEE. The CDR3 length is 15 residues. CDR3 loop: CASSGTSGRGNEQFF. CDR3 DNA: TGTGCCAGCAGCGGGACTAGCGGGAGAGGAAATGAGCAGTTCTTC.

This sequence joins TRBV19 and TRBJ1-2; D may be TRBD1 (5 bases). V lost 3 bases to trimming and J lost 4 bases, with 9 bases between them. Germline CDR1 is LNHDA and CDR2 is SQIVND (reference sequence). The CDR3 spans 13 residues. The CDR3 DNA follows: TGTGCCAGTAGTATTTCAGGGATCTATGGCTACACCTTC. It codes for CASSISGIYGYTF.

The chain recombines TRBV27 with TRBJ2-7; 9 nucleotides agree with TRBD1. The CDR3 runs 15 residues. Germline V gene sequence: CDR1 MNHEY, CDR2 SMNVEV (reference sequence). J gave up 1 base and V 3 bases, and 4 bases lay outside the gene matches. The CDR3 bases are TGTGCCAGCAGTTTTGGGACAGGGCCTTCCTACGAGCAGTACTTC. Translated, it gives CASSFGTGPSYEQYF.

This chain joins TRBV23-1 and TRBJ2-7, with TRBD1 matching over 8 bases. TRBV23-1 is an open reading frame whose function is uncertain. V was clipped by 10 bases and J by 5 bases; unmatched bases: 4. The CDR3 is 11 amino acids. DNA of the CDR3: TGCGCCAACGAACAGGGGGACGAGCAGTACTTC. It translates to CANEQGDEQYF.

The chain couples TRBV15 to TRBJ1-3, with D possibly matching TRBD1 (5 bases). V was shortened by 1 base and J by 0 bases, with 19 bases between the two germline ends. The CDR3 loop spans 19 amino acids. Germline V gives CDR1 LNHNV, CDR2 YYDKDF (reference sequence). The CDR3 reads CATSRVGGLQAISGNTIYF. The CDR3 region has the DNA TGTGCCACCAGCAGAGTCGGTGGGCTACAGGCCATCTCTGGAAACACCATATATTTT. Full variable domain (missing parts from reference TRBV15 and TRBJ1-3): DAMVIQNPRYQVTQFGKPVTLSCSQTLNHNVMYWYQQKSSQAPKLLFHYYDKDFNNEADTPDNFQSRRPNTSFCFLDIRSPGLGDTAMYLCATSRVGGLQAISGNTIYFGEGSWLTVV.

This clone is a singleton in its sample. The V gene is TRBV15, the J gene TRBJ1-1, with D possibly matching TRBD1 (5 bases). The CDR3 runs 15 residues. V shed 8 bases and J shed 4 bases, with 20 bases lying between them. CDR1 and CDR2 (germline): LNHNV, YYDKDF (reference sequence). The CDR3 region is CATLWGHGPPTEAFF. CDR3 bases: TGTGCCACCCTATGGGGCCACGGCCCCCCCACTGAAGCTTTCTTT.

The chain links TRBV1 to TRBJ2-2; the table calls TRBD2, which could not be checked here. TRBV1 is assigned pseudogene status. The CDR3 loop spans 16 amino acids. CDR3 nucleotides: TGCACCAGCAGCCAAGACGGGACTACGAACACCGGGGAGCTGTTTTTT. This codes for CTSSQDGTTNTGELFF.

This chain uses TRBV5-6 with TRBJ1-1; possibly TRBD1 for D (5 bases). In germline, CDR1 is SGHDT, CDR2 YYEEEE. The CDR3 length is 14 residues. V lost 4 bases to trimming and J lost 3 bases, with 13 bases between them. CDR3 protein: CASSPGTRDTEAFF. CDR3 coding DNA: TGTGCCAGCAGCCCAGGGACTCGGGACACTGAAGCTTTCTTT.

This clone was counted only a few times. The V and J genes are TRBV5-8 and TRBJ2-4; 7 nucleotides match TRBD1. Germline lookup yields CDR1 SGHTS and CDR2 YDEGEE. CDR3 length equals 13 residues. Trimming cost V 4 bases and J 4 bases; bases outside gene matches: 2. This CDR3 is CASSPGQKNIQYF. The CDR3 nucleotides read TGTGCCAGCAGCCCGGGACAGAAAAACATTCAGTACTTC. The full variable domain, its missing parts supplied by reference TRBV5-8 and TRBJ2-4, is EAGVTQSPTHLIKTRGQQATLRCSPISGHTSVYWYQQALGLGLQFLLWYDEGEERNRGNFPPRFSGRQFPNYSSELNVNALELEDSALYLCASSPGQKNIQYFGAGTRLSVL.

The DNA for the CDR3 is TGTGCCAGCAGTGAACCGACAGGGGGCAGCGAGCAGTACTTC. This translates into CASSEPTGGSEQYF. The chain combines TRBV6-1 with TRBJ2-7, with 10 nucleotides matching TRBD1. The germline gives CDR1 MNHNS, CDR2 SASEGT. V shed 2 bases, J shed 6 bases, and the junction held 4 bases outside the gene matches. The CDR3 has 14 residues.

This CDR3 is CASSENSGRARDTQYF. Written as DNA, the CDR3 is TGCGCCAGCAGCGAGAATAGCGGGAGGGCGAGAGATACGCAGTATTTT. The V and J genes are TRBV10-1 and TRBJ2-3; 11 nucleotides align to TRBD2. This CDR3 is 16 amino acids long. V shed 6 bases, J shed 5 bases, and the junction held 10 bases outside the gene matches. CDR1 and CDR2 from the germline V gene are WNHNN and SYGVQD (reference sequence).

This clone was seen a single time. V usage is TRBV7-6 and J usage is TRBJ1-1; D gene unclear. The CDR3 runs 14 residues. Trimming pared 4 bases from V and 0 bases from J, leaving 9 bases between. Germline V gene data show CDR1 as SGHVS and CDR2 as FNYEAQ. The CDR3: CASSSEPLNTEAFF. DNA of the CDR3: TGTGCCAGCAGCTCAGAACCCCTGAACACTGAAGCTTTCTTT.

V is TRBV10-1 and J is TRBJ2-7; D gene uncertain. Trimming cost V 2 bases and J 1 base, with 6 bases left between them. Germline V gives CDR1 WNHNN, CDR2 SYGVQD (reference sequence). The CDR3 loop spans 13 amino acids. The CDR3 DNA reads TGCGCCAGCAGTGAGGGCGGATCCTACGAGCAGTACTTC. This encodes CASSEGGSYEQYF.

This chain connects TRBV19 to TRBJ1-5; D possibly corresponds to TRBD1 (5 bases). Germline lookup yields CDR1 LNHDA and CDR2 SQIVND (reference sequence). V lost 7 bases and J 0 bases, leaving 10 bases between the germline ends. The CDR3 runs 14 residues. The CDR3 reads CASTMGLSNQPQHF. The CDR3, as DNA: TGTGCCAGTACCATGGGACTTAGCAATCAGCCCCAGCATTTT.

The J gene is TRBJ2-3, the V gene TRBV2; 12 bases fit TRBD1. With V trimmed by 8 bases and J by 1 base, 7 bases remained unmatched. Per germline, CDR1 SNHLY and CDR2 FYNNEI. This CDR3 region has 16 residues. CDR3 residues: CASPGQGARGTDTQYF. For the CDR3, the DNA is TGTGCCAGCCCGGGACAGGGGGCGAGGGGCACAGATACGCAGTATTTT. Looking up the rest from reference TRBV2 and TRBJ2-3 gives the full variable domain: EPEVTQTPSHQVTQMGQEVILRCVPISNHLYFYWYRQILGQKVEFLVSFYNNEISEKSEIFDDQFSVERPDGSNFTLKIRSTKLEDSAMYFCASPGQGARGTDTQYFGPGTRLTVL.

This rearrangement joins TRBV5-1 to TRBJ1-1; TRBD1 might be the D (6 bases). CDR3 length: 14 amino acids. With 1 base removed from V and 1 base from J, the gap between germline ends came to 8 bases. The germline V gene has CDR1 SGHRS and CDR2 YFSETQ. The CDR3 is CASSLKGGNTEAFF. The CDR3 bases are TGCGCCAGCAGCTTGAAAGGGGGGAACACTGAAGCTTTCTTT.

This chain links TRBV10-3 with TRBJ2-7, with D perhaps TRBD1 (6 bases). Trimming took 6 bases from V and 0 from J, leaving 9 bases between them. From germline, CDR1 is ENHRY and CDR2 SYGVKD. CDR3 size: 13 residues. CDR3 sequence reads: CAIREDSSYEQYV. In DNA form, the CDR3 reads TGTGCCATCAGGGAGGACAGCTCCTACGAGCAGTACGTC.